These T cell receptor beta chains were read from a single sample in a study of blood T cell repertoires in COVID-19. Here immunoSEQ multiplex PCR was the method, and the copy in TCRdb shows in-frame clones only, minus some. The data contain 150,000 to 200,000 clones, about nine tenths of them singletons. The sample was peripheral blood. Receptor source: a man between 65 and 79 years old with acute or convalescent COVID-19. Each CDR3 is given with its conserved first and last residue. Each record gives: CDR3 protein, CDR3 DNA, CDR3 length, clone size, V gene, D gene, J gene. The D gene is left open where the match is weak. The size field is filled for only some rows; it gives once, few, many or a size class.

CDR3 protein: CASSSTGVDTGELFF; CDR3 DNA: TGTGCCAGCTCATCGACAGGGGTGGACACCGGGGAGCTGTTTTTT; CDR3 length: 15; clone size: .; V gene: TRBV6-4; D gene: TRBD1; J gene: TRBJ2-2
CDR3 protein: CATSRGTGREKLFF; CDR3 DNA: TGTGCCACCAGCAGAGGGACAGGGCGGGAAAAACTGTTTTTT; CDR3 length: 14; clone size: once; V gene: TRBV15; D gene: TRBD1; J gene: TRBJ1-4
CDR3 protein: CASSLSQSGEQYF; CDR3 DNA: TGTGCCAGCAGCTTGAGCCAGTCAGGGGAGCAGTACTTC; CDR3 length: 13; clone size: many; V gene: TRBV5-4; D gene: .; J gene: TRBJ2-7
CDR3 protein: CASSSDRPELTDTQYF; CDR3 DNA: TGCGCCAGCAGCTCAGACAGGCCGGAGCTCACAGATACGCAGTATTTT; CDR3 length: 16; clone size: .; V gene: TRBV5-1; D gene: .; J gene: TRBJ2-3
CDR3 protein: CASSLGDMGSPLHF; CDR3 DNA: TGCGCCAGCAGCTTGGGTGACATGGGTTCACCCCTCCACTTT; CDR3 length: 14; clone size: .; V gene: TRBV5-1; D gene: .; J gene: TRBJ1-6
CDR3 protein: CATAGVSGSYEQYF; CDR3 DNA: TGCGCCACCGCGGGGGTTAGCGGCTCCTACGAGCAGTACTTC; CDR3 length: 14; clone size: .; V gene: TRBV5-1; D gene: TRBD2; J gene: TRBJ2-7
CDR3 protein: CASSNREQPQHF; CDR3 DNA: TGTGCCAGCAGCAACAGGGAGCAGCCCCAGCATTTT; CDR3 length: 12; clone size: few; V gene: TRBV6-5; D gene: .; J gene: TRBJ1-5
CDR3 protein: CASSGEGLAGGPIKNIQYF; CDR3 DNA: TGTGCCAGCAGTGGGGAAGGACTAGCGGGAGGGCCGATCAAAAACATTCAGTACTTC; CDR3 length: 19; clone size: .; V gene: TRBV27; D gene: TRBD2; J gene: TRBJ2-4
CDR3 protein: CASSLRGELFF; CDR3 DNA: TGTGCCAGCAGCTTACGCGGGGAGCTGTTTTTT; CDR3 length: 11; clone size: .; V gene: TRBV11-3; D gene: .; J gene: TRBJ2-2
CDR3 protein: CASSGGLRGQPQHF; CDR3 DNA: TGCGCCAGCAGCGGGGGGTTAAGGGGACAGCCCCAGCATTTT; CDR3 length: 14; clone size: .; V gene: TRBV5-1; D gene: .; J gene: TRBJ1-5
CDR3 protein: CASRDAGTSRETQYF; CDR3 DNA: TGTGCCAGCAGGGACGCCGGGACTAGCCGAGAGACCCAGTACTTC; CDR3 length: 15; clone size: .; V gene: TRBV5-6; D gene: TRBD2; J gene: TRBJ2-5
CDR3 protein: CAWRELGAHGYTF; CDR3 DNA: TGTGCCTGGAGGGAGCTGGGGGCCCATGGCTACACCTTC; CDR3 length: 13; clone size: .; V gene: TRBV30; D gene: .; J gene: TRBJ1-2
CDR3 protein: CASSPRGSTDTQYF; CDR3 DNA: TGTGCCAGCAGCCCGCGAGGGAGCACAGATACGCAGTATTTT; CDR3 length: 14; clone size: .; V gene: TRBV5-6; D gene: .; J gene: TRBJ2-3
CDR3 protein: CASSLDRVISYEQYF; CDR3 DNA: TGTGCCAGCAGCCTGGACAGGGTCATCTCCTACGAGCAGTACTTC; CDR3 length: 15; clone size: .; V gene: TRBV21-1; D gene: .; J gene: TRBJ2-7
CDR3 protein: CASSLLDGGFGQYF; CDR3 DNA: TGTGCCAGCAGCTTACTGGACGGGGGATTTGGGCAGTACTTC; CDR3 length: 14; clone size: once; V gene: TRBV13; D gene: .; J gene: TRBJ2-7
CDR3 protein: CASSMGRGIYDEQYF; CDR3 DNA: TGTGCCAGTAGTATGGGCCGGGGAATATACGACGAGCAGTACTTC; CDR3 length: 15; clone size: .; V gene: TRBV19; D gene: .; J gene: TRBJ2-7
CDR3 protein: CASSPTGAGNTIYF; CDR3 DNA: TGTGCCAGCAGCCCGACAGGGGCTGGAAACACCATATATTTT; CDR3 length: 14; clone size: once; V gene: TRBV14; D gene: TRBD1; J gene: TRBJ1-3
CDR3 protein: CASSSFQGGGTEAFF; CDR3 DNA: TGCGCCAGCAGCTCGTTTCAAGGGGGCGGCACTGAAGCTTTCTTT; CDR3 length: 15; clone size: .; V gene: TRBV5-1; D gene: TRBD1; J gene: TRBJ1-1
CDR3 protein: CSASHDSASLREQFF; CDR3 DNA: TGCAGTGCTAGTCACGACTCGGCCTCTCTTCGTGAGCAGTTCTTC; CDR3 length: 15; clone size: few; V gene: TRBV20-1; D gene: .; J gene: TRBJ2-1
CDR3 protein: CATSRLAGGGETQYF; CDR3 DNA: TGTGCCACCAGCAGGTTAGCGGGGGGCGGAGAGACCCAGTACTTC; CDR3 length: 15; clone size: .; V gene: TRBV15; D gene: TRBD2; J gene: TRBJ2-5
CDR3 protein: CASSPNWGQGFSSYNSPLHF; CDR3 DNA: TGTGCCAGCAGCCCTAATTGGGGACAGGGTTTTAGCTCCTATAATTCACCCCTCCACTTT; CDR3 length: 20; clone size: once; V gene: TRBV5-5; D gene: TRBD1; J gene: TRBJ1-6
CDR3 protein: CASSQGSGGQTDTQYF; CDR3 DNA: TGTGCCAGCAGCCAAGGTAGCGGGGGGCAAACAGATACGCAGTATTTT; CDR3 length: 16; clone size: once; V gene: TRBV7-9; D gene: TRBD2; J gene: TRBJ2-3
CDR3 protein: CASSQSGSNQPQHF; CDR3 DNA: TGTGCCAGCAGCCAATCAGGGAGCAATCAGCCCCAGCATTTT; CDR3 length: 14; clone size: .; V gene: TRBV3-1/TRBV3-2; D gene: .; J gene: TRBJ1-5
CDR3 protein: CASSPGTGYGELFF; CDR3 DNA: TGTGCCAGCTCACCCGGGACAGGGTACGGGGAGCTGTTTTTT; CDR3 length: 14; clone size: .; V gene: TRBV18; D gene: TRBD1; J gene: TRBJ2-2
CDR3 protein: CASSPPGGAVYGYTF; CDR3 DNA: TGTGCCAGCAGCCCCCCGGGGGGGGCGGTGTATGGCTACACCTTC; CDR3 length: 15; clone size: .; V gene: TRBV9; D gene: .; J gene: TRBJ1-2
CDR3 protein: CASSHYSSYEQYF; CDR3 DNA: TGTGCCAGCAGCCACTACAGCTCCTACGAGCAGTACTTC; CDR3 length: 13; clone size: once; V gene: TRBV3-1/TRBV3-2; D gene: .; J gene: TRBJ2-7